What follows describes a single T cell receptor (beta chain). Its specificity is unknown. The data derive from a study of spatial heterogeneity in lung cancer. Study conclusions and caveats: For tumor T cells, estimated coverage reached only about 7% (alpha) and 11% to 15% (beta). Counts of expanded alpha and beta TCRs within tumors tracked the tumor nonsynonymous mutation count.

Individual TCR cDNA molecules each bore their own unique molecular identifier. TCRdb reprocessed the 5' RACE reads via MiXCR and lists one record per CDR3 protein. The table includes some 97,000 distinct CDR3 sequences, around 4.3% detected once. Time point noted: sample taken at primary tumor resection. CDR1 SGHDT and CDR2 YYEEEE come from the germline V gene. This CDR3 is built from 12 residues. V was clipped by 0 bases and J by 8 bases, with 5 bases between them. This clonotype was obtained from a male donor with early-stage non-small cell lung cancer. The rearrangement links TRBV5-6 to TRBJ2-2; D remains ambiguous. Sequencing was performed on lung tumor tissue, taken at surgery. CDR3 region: CASSLAGGELFF. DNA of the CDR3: TGTGCCAGCAGCTTGGCCGGAGGGGAGCTGTTTTTT. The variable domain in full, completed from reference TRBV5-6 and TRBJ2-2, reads DAGVTQSPTHLIKTRGQQVTLRCSPKSGHDTVSWYQQALGQGPQFIFQYYEEEERQRGNFPDRFSGHQFPNYSSELNVNALLLGDSALYLCASSLAGGELFFGEGSRLTVL.